The 3 T cell receptor beta chains in this list originate from one sample, sequenced in a study of human T cells and chemical hapten exposure. Time point: patch test 1, 2 weeks after DPC sensitization. The treatment here: therapeutic diphenylcyclopropenone sensitization with weekly scalp DPC. TCRdb ran MiXCR on the RACE reads and lists one entry per CDR3 protein. The profile shows around 340,000 distinct CDR3 sequences, under 8% of them singletons. The starting material was whole blood, obtained in connection with sensitization to the hapten diphenylcyclopropenone (DPC). These receptors were taken from a woman aged 18-30 years with alopecia areata. Some clones in this sample may be carry-over from other donors' samples.

The table lists this clonotype with many counts. The V call is TRBV24-1, the J call TRBJ2-1, with a tentative D call TRBD1 (5 bases). Germline loops: CDR1 KGHDR, CDR2 SFDVKD. V lost 0 bases, J lost 5 bases, and 7 bases lay in between. The CDR3 is made up of 14 amino acids. Written as DNA, the CDR3 is TGTGCCACCAGTGATTTGGGGGCTAACAATGAGCAGTTCTTC. Its translation is CATSDLGANNEQFF.

The rearrangement joins TRBV7-2 to TRBJ2-7; tentative D call: TRBD1 (6 bases). V lost 4 bases and J lost 3, with 13 bases in between. The length of the CDR3 is 14 residues. Germline V gene sequence: CDR1 SGHTA, CDR2 FQGNSA. CDR3 coding DNA: TGTGCCAGCAGCTCCCCCAAGACAGGCTACGAGCAGTACTTC. Its translation: CASSSPKTGYEQYF.

There are a few counts of this clonotype. The chain is built from TRBV4-1 and TRBJ2-5; possible D gene TRBD2, 6 bases. Looked up from germline, CDR1 is MGHRA and CDR2 is YSYEKL. This CDR3 has 13 residues. Trimming took off 3 bases at V and 5 bases at J, with 10 bases between the two ends. The CDR3 coding sequence is TGCGCCAGCAGCCAGTGGGACTTGGAGACCCAGTACTTC. It encodes CASSQWDLETQYF.